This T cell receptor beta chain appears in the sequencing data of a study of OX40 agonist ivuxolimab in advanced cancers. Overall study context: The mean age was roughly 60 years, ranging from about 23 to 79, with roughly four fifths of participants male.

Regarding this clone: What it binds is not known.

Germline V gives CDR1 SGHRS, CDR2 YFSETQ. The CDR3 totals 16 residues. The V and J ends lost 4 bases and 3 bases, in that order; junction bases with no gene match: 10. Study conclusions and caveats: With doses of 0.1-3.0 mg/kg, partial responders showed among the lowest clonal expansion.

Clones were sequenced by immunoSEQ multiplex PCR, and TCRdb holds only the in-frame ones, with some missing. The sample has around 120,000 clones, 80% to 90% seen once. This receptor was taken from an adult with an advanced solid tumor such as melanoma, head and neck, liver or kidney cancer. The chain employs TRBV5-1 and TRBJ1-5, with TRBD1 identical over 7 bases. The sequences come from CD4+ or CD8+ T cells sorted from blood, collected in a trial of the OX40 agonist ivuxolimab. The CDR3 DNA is TGCGCCAGCAGCCGATCGGACAGGATGGACAATCAGCCCCAGCATTTT. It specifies CASSRSDRMDNQPQHF. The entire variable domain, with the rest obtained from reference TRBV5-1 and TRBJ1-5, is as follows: KAGVTQTPRYLIKTRGQQVTLSCSPISGHRSVSWYQQTPGQGLQFLFEYFSETQRNKGNFPGRFSGRQFSNSRSEMNVSTLELGDSALYLCASSRSDRMDNQPQHFGDGTRLSIL.